The 10 T cell receptor beta chains reported below all come from one sample, sequenced in a study of T-cell memory formation after mild COVID-19. From the 5' RACE reads, TCRdb called clonotypes with MiXCR, one entry per CDR3 protein. Of almost 45,000 distinct CDR3 sequences in the sample, around 6.3% were seen once. Material for sequencing was PBMCs or a T cell subset sorted from them (not recorded which). Receptors were obtained from an adult who had mild COVID-19 (a few samples of this study predate the infection). Cell type and time point are not known.

In its sample, this clonotype was seen many times. The chain couples TRBV6-2 or TRBV6-3 to TRBJ2-7, with TRBD2 matching over 10 bases. This CDR3 is built from 14 residues. V shed 5 bases and J 6 bases; nucleotides not matched to a gene: 7. Per germline, CDR1 MNHEY and CDR2 SVGEGT. The CDR3 here is CASSLSGRAFEQYF. The CDR3 DNA is TGTGCCAGCAGTCTCAGCGGGAGGGCCTTCGAGCAGTACTTC.

This clonotype was seen ten or more times. The chain links TRBV28 to TRBJ1-2, with 10 bases identical to TRBD1. V was clipped by 10 bases and J by 3 bases; unmatched bases: 14. CDR3 size: 16 residues. Germline V gene lookup returns CDR1 MDHEN and CDR2 SYDVKM. The CDR3 DNA reads TGTGCCACCGCAACTTATCCGGGACAGGGGTACTATGGCTACACCTTC. This codes for CATATYPGQGYYGYTF.

The CDR3 coding sequence is TGTGCCAGCAGCTTGGCGGGGGTTTCACCCCTCCACTTT. Its translation: CASSLAGVSPLHF. The chain couples TRBV5-4 to TRBJ1-6, with D possibly being TRBD1 (5 bases). This CDR3 comprises 13 residues. Trimming stripped 0 bases from V and 9 bases from J, with 7 bases between. The germline V gene encodes CDR1 SGHNT and CDR2 YYREEE (reference sequence).

This clonotype was counted only a few times. The rearrangement uses TRBV19 and TRBJ1-1; maybe TRBD1 (5 bases). The CDR3 covers 13 residues. V was shortened by 8 bases and J by 0 bases, with 10 bases between the two germline ends. Germline CDR1 is LNHDA and CDR2 is SQIVND (reference sequence). CDR3 sequence: CASSGPLNTEAFF. The CDR3 DNA is TGTGCCAGTTCGGGACCGTTGAACACTGAAGCTTTCTTT.

In regard to this clonotype: A clone one base away is much larger, so this may be a read error. This chain links TRBV7-9 with TRBJ2-5; no clear D. Germline CDR1 is SEHNR and CDR2 is FQNEAQ (reference sequence). The CDR3 loop spans 12 amino acids. The CDR3 loop reads CASSLSPETKYF. Here the CDR3 DNA reads TGTGCCAGCAGCTTAAGTCCCGAGACCAAGTACTTC.

This clonotype was seen only a few times. V gene TRBV6-2 or TRBV6-3 combines with J gene TRBJ2-7; TRBD2 is a possible D gene (6 bases). Germline CDR1 and CDR2: MNHEY and SVGEGT. V gave up 9 bases and J gave up 3 bases, with 6 bases separating them. The CDR3 loop spans 10 amino acids. DNA for the CDR3: TGTGCCAGTAGCGGCTACGAGCAGTACTTC. As protein: CASSGYEQYF.

The genes are TRBV4-2 and TRBJ2-7, with 9 bases lining up with TRBD1. Germline V gene lookup returns CDR1 LGHNA and CDR2 YNFKEQ. The CDR3 has 15 amino acids. The ends lost 5 bases at V and 4 bases at J; junction bases unmatched: 9. The CDR3 loop is CASSVEGTGNYEQYF. In DNA form, the CDR3 reads TGTGCCAGCAGCGTAGAAGGGACAGGGAATTACGAGCAGTACTTC.

This chain uses TRBV30 with TRBJ1-1; D not certain. From germline, CDR1 is GTSNPN and CDR2 SVGIG (reference sequence). The CDR3 length is 13 residues. V lost 2 bases and J 0 bases, leaving 7 bases between the germline ends. CDR3 nucleotide sequence: TGTGCCTGGAGTAGGAGCATGAACACTGAAGCTTTCTTT. It specifies CAWSRSMNTEAFF.

The gene calls are TRBV5-1 and TRBJ2-5; 12 nucleotides match TRBD1. The CDR3 extends over 15 amino acids. CDR1 is SGHRS and CDR2 is YFSETQ in the germline V gene. V was clipped by 4 bases and J by 4 bases; unmatched bases: 5. CDR3 loop: CASSTGQGAGETQYF. CDR3 in DNA: TGCGCCAGCAGCACGGGACAGGGGGCAGGAGAGACCCAGTACTTC.

The V and J genes are TRBV3-1 and TRBJ2-3; 10 positions agree with TRBD2. The germline gives CDR1 LGHDT, CDR2 YNNKEL (reference sequence). The CDR3 has 17 amino acids. V lost 0 bases and J lost 4; bases outside the gene matches: 7. The CDR3 loop is CASSQESERGGPDTQYF. The CDR3 DNA reads TGTGCCAGCAGCCAAGAATCCGAGCGGGGGGGCCCAGATACGCAGTATTTT.